This T cell receptor beta chain was captured in a study of CD8+CD57+ T cells in acquired aplastic anemia listed by TCRdb under 2018. Regarding the complete study: On average, sorted CD4+ and CD8+ cells yielded approximately 3 ug of extracted DNA, with a range of about 0.18 to 30 ug. CD8+CD57+ expansion was defined as frequency above the mean frequency observed in healthy subjects. Findings and caveats that apply to the study as a whole: Around 30 CD8+ CDR3 sequences were shared between patients and controls but appeared highly expressed in patients and within their immunodominant clones. CD8+ Simpson's diversity did not differ significantly between patients and healthy controls (P=0.060).

A note on this clonotype: The antigen this receptor binds is unknown. Base qualities were left out, and no much larger clone turns up one base away.

Profiling of TCR beta VDJ combinations and CDR3 sequences used genomic DNA as the template. TCR repertoire sequencing was run on an Illumina HiSeq 2000. For the original study's pipeline: Repertoire assessment relied on Simpson's diversity index, CDR3 size and DJ length profiles, and TRBV/TRBJ rearrangement plots. The most abundant DNA sequence in the deep sequencing data was taken as the immunodominant clone. CDR3 amino acid sequences were screened for sharing across subjects and compared with published repertoires and the VDJdb database. TCRdb trimmed public reads at Q25 via fastp, called clones via MiXCR and kept in-frame beta chains. Each entry is one CDR3 protein sequence, shown with its most common DNA and genes. It is TCRdb's table, rather than the study itself, that gives the V and J calls and clone size. Recorded for this sample are a few hundred thousand distinct CDR3 sequences; around 49% of them occurred a single time. The top ten hold 15% to 20% of the sample.

Patients chosen for sequencing had shown expansion of CD8+CD57+ cells by flow cytometry. Severe acquired aplastic anemia was diagnosed in all patients according to International Study of Aplastic Anemia and Agranulocytosis and Camitta criteria. No patient had received any therapy when blood was sampled. The study deep-sequenced TCR repertoires of sorted CD4+ and CD8+ blood T cells from severe aplastic anemia patients and healthy subjects. Patients were enrolled in the USA under clinicaltrials.gov protocols 00001620, 01623167, 00001397, 00071045, 00081523 and 00961064. Ficoll-Paque density gradient centrifugation was used to isolate peripheral blood mononuclear cells. CD4+ and CD8+ T cells were sorted by FACS or magnetic beads before DNA extraction. For CDR1 and CDR2, the germline V gene (reference sequence) lists SEHNR and FQNEAQ. Germline trimming amounts to 2 bases on V and 3 bases on J, with 10 as the count of junction bases outside the gene matches. The CDR3 covers 16 residues, taking in both the cysteine and the phenylalanine. Only the CDR3 DNA is retained, 48 bases long and in frame from the first base.

The sequence was collected from a human donor with aplastic anemia. Sequenced sample: sorted CD4+, CD8+, or CD8+CD57+ T cells (not recorded which) from PBMCs. The chain is assembled from TRBV7-9 and TRBJ2-7, and TRBD2 aligns with 7 junction nucleotides. The nucleotide sequence is given as TGTGCCAGCAGCTTACCCGGGGGGATTGGGCGCTACGAGCAGTACTTC. Translated, this gives CASSLPGGIGRYEQYF. The reference TRBV7-9 and TRBJ2-7 proteins fill in what lies around the CDR3, so the full variable domain reads DTGVSQNPRHKITKRGQNVTFRCDPISEHNRLYWYRQTLGQGPEFLTYFQNEAQLEKSRLLSDRFSAERPKGSFSTLEIQRTEQGDSAMYLCASSLPGGIGRYEQYFGPGTRLTVT.